This TCR beta chain was captured in a study of cytomegalovirus exposure and HLA in healthy donors. Method: immunoSEQ multiplex PCR; TCRdb's copy keeps in-frame clones and lacks some. Among over 100,000 clones listed, roughly 90% were seen once. General study points: The study put some 150 TCR beta chains on its list as cytomegalovirus-associated.

The V end lost 1 base, the J end lost 7 bases, and 11 bases lay between the germline ends. The CDR3 has 14 amino acids. CDR1 SGHVS and CDR2 FNYEAQ come from the germline V gene. About this clone: No antigen is known for it.

This TCR was recovered from a woman aged 18-35 years in good health and CMV-seropositive. Sample: PBMCs. This chain connects TRBV7-6 to TRBJ1-5; D remains ambiguous. CDR3 in amino acids: CASSLGQAGQPQHF. CDR3 bases: TGTGCCAGCAGCTTAGGCCAGGCGGGACAGCCCCAGCATTTT.